The 13 T cell receptor beta chains reported below all come from one sample, sequenced in a study of technical replicates of blood from several donors (dated by TCRdb to about 2017). Libraries were prepared through the immunoSEQ multiplex PCR assay. TCRdb's version of the immuneACCESS table is confined to in-frame rearrangements and falls short of the full clone set. An unresolved V gene accounts for under half of the shortfall where checked; the remainder is of unknown origin. The sample yields 75,000 to 95,000 clones; approximately 94% were counted once. The ten largest clones capture around 0.4% of the sample. The sequencing sample was made of T cells isolated from PBMCs. Receptors were obtained from a human donor in good health.

V usage is TRBV7-2 and J usage is TRBJ2-1, with D perhaps TRBD2 (6 bases). This CDR3 is 15 amino acids long. V was cut by 3 bases and J by 5 bases, with 14 bases left in between. Germline V CDR1 and CDR2: SGHTA, FQGNSA. The CDR3: CASSFAGTSDNEQFF. The CDR3 bases are TGTGCCAGCAGCTTCGCCGGGACTTCGGACAATGAGCAGTTCTTC.

This sequence joins TRBV7-2 and TRBJ2-1, with D maybe TRBD2 (5 bases). Trimming cost V 5 bases and J 8 bases, with 7 bases left between them. This CDR3 is built from 11 residues. Germline CDR1 SGHTA, CDR2 FQGNSA. This chain's CDR3 is CASSREYEQFF. Here the CDR3 DNA reads TGTGCCAGCAGCAGGGAGTATGAGCAGTTCTTC.

The chain carries TRBV9 and TRBJ1-4; 7 positions match TRBD1. CDR3 size: 13 residues. Germline V gene sequence: CDR1 SGDLS, CDR2 YYNGEE. The junction had 6 bases not matched to a gene; V was cut back by 9 bases and J by 4 bases. The CDR3 DNA sequence: TGTGCCACTAAGGACAGGCTTAATGAAAAACTGTTTTTT. Amino acid sequence: CATKDRLNEKLFF. Complete variable domain (other parts from reference TRBV9 and TRBJ1-4): DSGVTQTPKHLITATGQRVTLRCSPRSGDLSVYWYQQSLDQGLQFLIQYYNGEERAKGNILERFSAQQFPDLHSELNLSSLELGDSALYFCATKDRLNEKLFFGSGTQLSVL.

J is TRBJ1-2 and V is TRBV6-6; D gene uncertain. Germline assignment: CDR1 MNHNY and CDR2 SVGAGI (reference sequence). Trimming removed 0 bases at V and 8 bases at J, with 13 bases between. The CDR3 loop spans 14 amino acids. The CDR3 spells CASSYSSVGAGYTF. For the CDR3, the DNA is TGTGCCAGCAGTTACTCGTCGGTTGGAGCCGGCTACACCTTC.

The V gene is TRBV29-1, the J gene TRBJ2-1, with TRBD2 as a possible D gene (7 bases). Trimming stripped 7 bases from V and 4 bases from J, with 17 bases between. Per germline, CDR1 SQVTM and CDR2 ANQGSEA. The CDR3 is made up of 14 amino acids. The CDR3 DNA reads as TGCAGCGACCGGGCGGCGGGGGCTTACAATGAGCAGTTCTTC. Its protein product is CSDRAAGAYNEQFF.

The V gene is TRBV30, the J gene TRBJ2-2; 9 nucleotides match TRBD2. Trimming removed 5 bases from V and 2 bases from J; junction bases left unmatched: 6. CDR3 size: 15 residues. Per the germline V gene, CDR1 is GTSNPN and CDR2 is SVGIG (reference sequence). The DNA of the CDR3 is TGTGCCTGGGAGCTAGCGGGATACAACACCGGGGAGCTGTTTTTT. Its protein is CAWELAGYNTGELFF.

The chain combines TRBV6-1 with TRBJ1-5; D perhaps matches TRBD1 (5 bases). In germline, CDR1 is MNHNS, CDR2 SASEGT. Deletions cut 3 bases from V and 2 bases from J, with 14 bases between. The CDR3 length is 16 residues. CDR3: CASSDLWGVGNQPQHF. In nucleotides, the CDR3 is TGTGCCAGCAGTGATTTGTGGGGCGTTGGCAATCAGCCCCAGCATTTT.

The chain recombines TRBV7-9 with TRBJ2-2, with 7 bases identical to TRBD2. The CDR3 covers 13 residues. Germline-derived CDR1 and CDR2 are SEHNR and FQNEAQ (reference sequence). The V and J ends lost 4 bases and 5 bases, in that order; junction bases with no gene match: 1. The CDR3 here is CASSSGGTGELFF. In DNA, the CDR3 is TGTGCCAGCAGCTCGGGAGGTACCGGGGAGCTGTTTTTT.

The V and J genes are TRBV19 and TRBJ2-1, with D unresolved. Germline CDR1 and CDR2: LNHDA and SQIVND (reference sequence). The CDR3 contains 16 residues. Trimming left V 0 bases short and J 4 bases short, with 13 bases between. The DNA of the CDR3 is TGTGCCAGTAGTATAGATACGGTCCTAAGATACAATGAGCAGTTCTTC. This sequence encodes CASSIDTVLRYNEQFF.

The rearrangement uses TRBV27 and TRBJ2-7, with TRBD2 matching over 8 bases. Germline assignment: CDR1 MNHEY and CDR2 SMNVEV (reference sequence). V was pared by 3 bases and J by 5 bases, with 6 bases of the junction left unmatched. The CDR3 consists of 14 residues. Here the CDR3 reads CASSFIVGLDEQYF. Written as DNA, the CDR3 is TGTGCCAGCAGTTTTATAGTGGGACTAGACGAGCAGTACTTC.

This clone was picked up one time. The chain employs TRBV5-1 and TRBJ1-2; no definite D call. Germline CDR1 is SGHRS and CDR2 is YFSETQ. The CDR3 spans 13 residues. Between the trimmed V and J ends, which lost 0 bases and 8 bases, there was a span of 11 bases. CDR3 DNA sequence: TGCGCCAGCAGCTTGGCCCCAGGCAGCGGCTACACCTTC. It is translated as CASSLAPGSGYTF.

The chain uses TRBV9 and TRBJ1-1, with TRBD1 matching 8 bases. CDR1 and CDR2 (germline): SGDLS, YYNGEE. Trimming took 4 bases from V and 1 from J; bases not matched to a gene: 3. This CDR3 is 14 amino acids long. CDR3 residues: CASSLGTGNTEAFF. In nucleotides, the CDR3 is TGTGCCAGCAGCCTAGGGACAGGGAACACTGAAGCTTTCTTT.

V usage is TRBV4-2 and J usage is TRBJ2-7; the match to TRBD2 covers 7 bases. Germline-derived CDR1 and CDR2 are LGHNA and YNFKEQ. There are 19 residues in the CDR3. The junction had 16 bases not matched to a gene; V was cut back by 2 bases and J by 0 bases. CDR3 sequence: CASSQSAVEFSGPSYEQYF. Here the CDR3 DNA reads TGTGCCAGCAGCCAATCCGCCGTGGAATTTAGCGGGCCCTCCTACGAGCAGTACTTC.